This TCR beta chain was recorded in a study of T cells in Graves' hyperthyroidism and ophthalmopathy. This clonotype was counted at least ten times. Its antigen is as yet unknown. Study results and limitations: Median prediction lead before ophthalmopathy onset was around 7 months with the model.

Germline V lookup: CDR1 SGHTA, CDR2 FQGNSA. This CDR3 comprises 15 residues. V lost 5 bases and J lost 7; bases outside the gene matches: 10. The source material, RNA transcripts, was used to amplify TCR beta CDR3 regions. Initially, a first-round RT-PCR of the TCR CDR3 employed the HTBI primer set. TCRdb reprocessed the multiplex PCR reads with MiXCR, giving one entry per CDR3 protein. The sample consists of around 280,000 distinct CDR3 sequences, 10% to 15% of them appearing once. The receptor was isolated from a woman between 25 and 40 years old with Graves' hyperthyroidism that later progressed to Graves' ophthalmopathy. The chain links TRBV7-2 to TRBJ2-5; 10 nucleotides line up with TRBD1. The sample comprised blood. CDR3 sequence: CASSASTGGGGTQYF. The CDR3 coding sequence is TGTGCCAGCAGCGCTTCGACAGGGGGCGGGGGGACCCAGTACTTC.